A single T cell receptor beta chain is shown here with its context. It lacks a known antigen. No much larger clone is present one base from it, and per-base qualities are unavailable. In the prospective study, participants were roughly 18 to 89 years old, resided in 24 geographic areas of the United States, and were enrolled through a virtual design. Cohort assignment in the prospective study relied on participant-reported clinical history from a screening survey and a study questionnaire. Recovered participants in ImmuneRACE Cohort 3 were defined as having two consecutive negative NP/OP PCR tests, clearance from a healthcare professional, or resolution of symptoms. In the prospective study, whole blood, serum and a nasopharyngeal or oropharyngeal swab were collected from each participant by mobile phlebotomists. Prospective study participants could optionally give additional blood draws and questionnaires over an approximately two-month period. Before DNA extraction, blood samples from the prospective study were shipped at room temperature or frozen.

Via the germline V gene, CDR1 is LGHNA and CDR2 YNFKEQ. Between the V and J ends, shortened by 1 base and 7 bases respectively, the junction contains 14 bases. The CDR3 sequence holds 15 residues, the cysteine and phenylalanine included. The DNA shown is the 45-base CDR3, in frame from base 1. The record originates from a study of blood T cell repertoires in COVID-19 (dated by TCRdb to 2020 to 2022). A note on the overall study: Samples from collaborators originated in the United States, Italy and Spain and spanned both the acute and convalescent phases of COVID-19. A de-identified subject ID, COVID-19 status, age in years and sex were almost always included in the sample metadata. The repertoires were made available in a free public database intended to serve as a resource for research on the immune response to SARS-CoV-2. Subjects who had been exposed to COVID-19, were actively infected with it, or had recovered from it provided the deeply sampled blood TCRbeta repertoires that made up the dataset. HLA class I and class II types, where available, came from metadata supplied by the sample provider rather than from assay-based typing. The material from the prospective study consisted of cDNA or gDNA derived from T cells, B-cell-depleted T cells, or PBMCs. Samples were obtained from the ongoing ImmuneRACE study (first 160 participants) and from over 1,000 subjects provided by 6 global collaborators.

TCRbeta CDR3 regions were amplified from genomic DNA by means of the immunoSEQ Assay, a bias-controlled multiplex PCR. In the original analysis: Nucleated cell counts per sample were estimated from amplification of reference gene primers within the assay. To quantify the absolute abundance of each unique TCRbeta CDR3 rearrangement, sequence reads were collapsed and filtered. For each sample, productive Simpson clonality was calculated as the square root of Simpson's diversity index over productive rearrangements. As stored in TCRdb, this immuneACCESS dataset retains in-frame rearrangements with V and J assigned. A fraction of the clones does not appear; measured against another copy, unresolved V genes explain less than half of the discrepancy, and the remainder lacks a known reason. That table gives V, J and clone size, and the DNA gave D and trimming. For this sample there are roughly 250,000 clones; around 84% appear just once. Approximately 1.7% of the sample comes from the top ten.

The research as a whole found: The quantity of clinical and demographic metadata differed by source and by participant and was supplied without curation.

The sequenced sample was PBMCs or T cells enriched from blood (not recorded which). The sequence was obtained from a woman between 45 and 60 years old who had recovered from COVID-19. The sequence links TRBV4-2 to TRBJ1-5, with no D gene named confidently. The nucleotides are TGTGCCAGCAGCCAAGTGAGGGCTGAATTCCAGCCCCAGCATTTT. Its protein reads: CASSQVRAEFQPQHF.